This TCR beta chain derives from a study of blood T cells in healthy people across ages. On this clonotype: Its target is not known.

The V gene's germline CDR1 is ENHRY and CDR2 SYGVKD. Germline trimming cut 8 bases from V and 4 bases from J; bases unmatched to any gene: 7. The length of the CDR3 is 14 residues. Primed by a sample-barcoded 5' primer and a J-beta primer mix, a second PCR proceeded for 7 to 11 cycles. Each cDNA molecule carried a tag from a template-switch adaptor that contained 12 random nucleotides. TCRdb re-analysed the 5' RACE reads in MiXCR, keeping a single row per CDR3 protein. The table shows about 680,000 distinct CDR3 sequences, with roughly 49% occurring only once. Study results and limitations: A strong correlation between TCR beta diversity and naive T cell percentage was seen.

Every sample gave at least 6 micrograms of total RNA when it was extracted. The receptor comes from a woman aged 55-70 years in good health. The V and J genes are TRBV10-3 and TRBJ2-1, with 8 bases that match TRBD2. Input material: blood. The CDR3: CAIGVAGTYNEQFF. CDR3 nucleotides: TGTGCCATCGGGGTAGCGGGAACGTACAATGAGCAGTTCTTC.